This T cell receptor (beta chain) came from a study of blood T cell repertoires in COVID-19. The V and J ends lost 4 bases and 5 bases, in that order; junction bases with no gene match: 8. Germline CDR1 reads SGHRS; CDR2 reads YFSETQ. The CDR3 extends over 14 amino acids. The protocol was immunoSEQ multiplex PCR, while the TCRdb copy is restricted to in-frame clones and leaves out a portion. The data contain 220,000 or so clones, 80% of them singletons. This receptor was identified in a woman aged 70 to 79 with acute or convalescent COVID-19. This rearrangement joins TRBV5-1 to TRBJ1-2, with TRBD1 matching 7 bases. Sequenced material: peripheral blood. In nucleotides, the CDR3 is TGCGCCAGCAGCCCACGGGACAGTAATTATGGCTACACCTTC. This gives the protein CASSPRDSNYGYTF.